These 12 T cell receptor beta chains were all obtained from the same sample, sequenced in a study of blood T cell repertoires in COVID-19. Only in-frame clones appear in the TCRdb table, and some are missing; sequencing was by immunoSEQ multiplex PCR. The sample has about 140,000 clones; around 80% are singletons. Sequencing was done on a sample of peripheral blood. Receptor source: a woman aged 45 to 65 with acute or convalescent COVID-19.

The rearrangement joins TRBV13 to TRBJ2-7, with a possible D match to TRBD2 (6 bases). The germline gives CDR1 PRHDT, CDR2 FYEKMQ (reference sequence). The CDR3 covers 14 residues. V lost 0 bases and J lost 2, with 8 bases in between. The chain's CDR3 is CASSLGGGPYEQYF. The CDR3 region has the DNA TGTGCCAGCAGCTTAGGGGGGGGTCCCTACGAGCAGTACTTC.

This clone showed up just a few times. The gene calls are TRBV2 and TRBJ1-5; 11 bases are a match to TRBD1. The CDR3 has 15 amino acids. The trim removed 6 bases at V and 3 bases at J, leaving 4 bases unmatched. Germline values: CDR1 SNHLY, CDR2 FYNNEI. The CDR3 loop reads CASSGQGAVNQPQHF. DNA for the CDR3: TGTGCCAGCAGCGGACAGGGGGCGGTCAATCAGCCCCAGCATTTT.

V and J are TRBV18 and TRBJ2-3; no firm D call. CDR1 KGHSH and CDR2 LQKENI come from the germline V gene. CDR3 size: 15 residues. The V end lost 0 bases, the J end lost 3 bases, and 10 bases lay between the germline ends. This chain's CDR3 is CASSPPRGRTDTQYF. The CDR3 nucleotides are TGTGCCAGCTCACCACCGCGAGGCAGAACAGATACGCAGTATTTT.

The chain combines TRBV5-1 with TRBJ1-5; D call uncertain. This CDR3 region has 13 residues. V lost 4 bases, J lost 5 bases, and 10 bases lay in between. Germline CDR1 is SGHRS and CDR2 is YFSETQ. The CDR3 nucleotides are TGCGCCAGCAGCCCCGACACTGATCAGCCCCAGCATTTT. Translating it yields CASSPDTDQPQHF.

This chain uses TRBV7-8 with TRBJ1-1, with 8 bases matching TRBD1. Losses at the gene ends were 6 bases for V and 4 bases for J; bases not matched to a gene: 7. Looked up from germline, CDR1 is SGHVS and CDR2 is FQNEAQ. The CDR3 contains 14 residues. The CDR3 sequence is CASRDRDGVTEAFF. The CDR3 DNA reads TGTGCCAGCAGGGACAGGGACGGGGTCACTGAAGCTTTCTTT.

This chain links TRBV21-1 with TRBJ2-7; TRBD2, the D gene given by the table, was not confirmed from the DNA. TRBV21-1 is flagged as a pseudogene. This CDR3 has 15 residues. In DNA, the CDR3 is TGTGCCAGCAGCAAAGCGCGGGGGCCCTCCTACGAGCAGTACTTC. Translation gives CASSKARGPSYEQYF.

This clone occurred once. The chain uses TRBV7-2 and TRBJ1-1, with no clear D. V was shortened by 5 bases and J by 1 base, with 11 bases between the two germline ends. Per the germline V gene, CDR1 is SGHTA and CDR2 is FQGNSA. The CDR3 is made up of 14 amino acids. CDR3 protein: CASSPNLRNTEAFF. The CDR3 DNA reads as TGTGCCAGCAGCCCCAATTTGAGGAACACTGAAGCTTTCTTT.

The chain links TRBV5-1 to TRBJ2-1; no definite D call. The germline V and J ends were trimmed by 1 base and 0 bases, with 5 bases remaining between them. The CDR3 is 14 amino acids. Germline CDR1 and CDR2: SGHRS and YFSETQ. CDR3 amino acids: CASSLPSSYNEQFF. CDR3 sequence (DNA): TGCGCCAGCAGCTTGCCGAGCTCCTACAATGAGCAGTTCTTC.

The chain is built from TRBV5-4 and TRBJ2-3, with D tentatively TRBD2 (6 bases). CDR1 is SGHNT, CDR2 YYREEE, per germline (reference sequence). V lost 0 bases, J lost 0 bases, and 14 bases lay in between. The CDR3 totals 17 residues. The CDR3 here is CASSLGGRGSSTDTQYF. As DNA, the CDR3 is TGTGCCAGCAGCTTGGGGGGACGGGGGTCTAGCACAGATACGCAGTATTTT.

The rearrangement links TRBV7-3 to TRBJ2-3, with D possibly TRBD2 on 7 matching bases. This CDR3 spans 17 amino acids. The germline V gene encodes CDR1 SGHTA and CDR2 FQGTGA. Trimming removed 1 base at V and 2 bases at J, with 16 bases between. The CDR3: CASSLNGGHRNTDTQYF. The CDR3 bases are TGTGCCAGCAGCTTAAACGGGGGGCACCGTAACACAGATACGCAGTATTTT.

This chain connects TRBV20-1 to TRBJ1-1; D may be TRBD1 (6 bases). This CDR3 region has 11 residues. V was trimmed by 7 bases and J by 3 bases, leaving 9 bases between them. Germline CDR1 DFQATT, CDR2 SNEGSKA (reference sequence). The CDR3 protein is CSGGHDTEAFF. CDR3 in DNA: TGCAGTGGGGGGCATGACACTGAAGCTTTCTTT.

The gene calls are TRBV28 and TRBJ2-7; 7 positions match TRBD2. This CDR3 contains 16 residues. CDR1 and CDR2 from the germline V gene are MDHEN and SYDVKM. J gave up 3 bases and V 8 bases, and 16 bases lay outside the gene matches. The CDR3 spells CASLPRPTSFLYEQYF. CDR3 DNA sequence: TGTGCCAGCCTGCCTCGACCGACTAGCTTTCTCTACGAGCAGTACTTC.